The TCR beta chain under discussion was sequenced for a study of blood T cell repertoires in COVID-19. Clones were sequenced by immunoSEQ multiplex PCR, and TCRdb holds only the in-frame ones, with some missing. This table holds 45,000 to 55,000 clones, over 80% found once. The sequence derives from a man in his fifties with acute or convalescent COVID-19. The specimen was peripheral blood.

Written as DNA, the CDR3 is TGTGCCAGCAGCAAAGGGTTCGGGGAAAAACTGTTTTTT. Residues: CASSKGFGEKLFF. The rearrangement uses TRBV21-1 and TRBJ1-4. TRBV21-1 is deemed a pseudogene. This CDR3 has 13 amino acids.